The T cell receptor (beta chain) under discussion was sequenced for a study of blood T cell repertoires in COVID-19 (dated by TCRdb to the early 2020s). For the wider study: Samples from collaborators originated in the United States, Italy and Spain and spanned both the acute and convalescent phases of COVID-19. The material from the prospective study consisted of cDNA or gDNA derived from T cells, B-cell-depleted T cells, or PBMCs. Deeply sampled blood TCRbeta repertoires from subjects exposed to, actively infected with, or recovered from COVID-19 were included in the dataset. A freely available public database, intended as a resource for researchers studying the immune response to SARS-CoV-2, is where the repertoires were released. The samples were drawn from two sources: the first 160 participants of the ongoing ImmuneRACE study, and over 1,000 subjects contributed by 6 global collaborators. Nearly every sample came with metadata listing a de-identified subject ID, COVID-19 status, age in years and sex. Where available, HLA class I and class II types were taken from metadata supplied by the sample provider and were not determined by assay-based typing.

Remarks on this clone: What this receptor recognizes is not known. The input lacks base qualities; no much larger clone sits a single base away.

Trimming takes 0 bases off V and 7 bases off J; junction bases not matched to a gene: 2. The germline V gene (reference sequence) gives CDR1 as LGHDT and CDR2 as YNNKEL. The CDR3 sequence holds 15 residues, the cysteine and phenylalanine included. The CDR3 DNA has 45 bases and is translated from base 1. Collaborating institutions collected whole blood in K2EDTA tubes following their own protocols. For TCRbeta analysis, collaborator samples were shipped as frozen whole blood, as isolated PBMCs, or as DNA extracted from either sample type. The immunoSEQ Assay, a bias-controlled multiplex PCR, was used to amplify TCRbeta CDR3 regions from genomic DNA. The original methods were these. The number of nucleated cells in each sample was estimated by amplification of reference gene primers within the assay. To quantify the absolute abundance of each unique TCRbeta CDR3 rearrangement, sequence reads were collapsed and filtered. Productive Simpson clonality was computed per sample as the square root of Simpson's diversity index over productive rearrangements. TCRdb's version of the immuneACCESS table is confined to in-frame rearrangements and falls short of the full clone set. An unresolved V gene accounts for under half of the shortfall where checked; the remainder is of unknown origin. V, J and clone size are those of that table, while D and trimming were read from the DNA. This sample lists around 320,000 clones; 65% to 90% were detected once. The ten largest clones represent around 6.9% of the sample.

On the study overall, not on this receptor specifically: The amount of clinical and demographic metadata varied by source and participant and was provided uncurated.

This TCR derives from a human donor in a cohort sampled during active COVID-19. The sequenced sample was peripheral blood. The chain uses TRBV3-1 (or the pseudogene TRBV3-2) and TRBJ1-4; TRBD1 agrees with 10 junctional bases. The sequenced DNA: TGTGCCAGCAGCCAAGATCGGGACAGGGGTGAAAAACTGTTTTTT. This sequence encodes CASSQDRDRGEKLFF.